What follows are 13 T cell receptor beta chains derived from one specimen sequenced in a study of T cell responses to AZD1222 COVID-19 vaccine (dated by TCRdb to the early 2020s). Receptors were amplified or captured by the immunoSEQ multiplex PCR assay. Sourced from immuneACCESS, this table was stored by TCRdb with only in-frame sequences that have V and J called. A share of the clones is absent; for the studies checked, an unresolved V gene accounts for under half, and the remainder has no known explanation. For this sample the table gives 130,000 to 150,000 clones, of which over 85% were detected only once. The top ten clonotypes cover roughly 1.8% of the sample. The time point label on this specimen signifies: baseline before first vaccination. The specimen comprised peripheral blood, sampled on day 0 of AZD1222 vaccination. The receptors were gathered from an adult in good health.

This clone was observed once. The chain employs TRBV3-1 (or the pseudogene TRBV3-2) and TRBJ1-3, with TRBD1 as a possible D gene (5 bases). The V and J ends lost 9 bases and 0 bases respectively, with 15 bases between them. Germline V gives CDR1 LGHDT, CDR2 YNNKEL (reference sequence). The length of the CDR3 is 15 residues. The CDR3 sequence is CASSGGVFSGNTIYF. The CDR3 DNA follows: TGTGCCAGTTCCGGGGGGGTATTCTCTGGAAACACCATATATTTT.

This chain joins TRBV28 and TRBJ1-5, with D unresolved. V was trimmed by 3 bases and J by 4 bases, leaving 16 bases between them. This CDR3 region has 16 residues. Looked up from germline, CDR1 is MDHEN and CDR2 is SYDVKM. The CDR3 here is CASSFPGRAGNQPQHF. CDR3 nucleotides: TGTGCCAGCAGTTTCCCTGGGCGCGCTGGTAATCAGCCCCAGCATTTT. Full variable domain (missing parts from reference TRBV28 and TRBJ1-5): DVKVTQSSRYLVKRTGEKVFLECVQDMDHENMFWYRQDPGLGLRLIYFSYDVKMKEKGDIPEGYSVSREKKERFSLILESASTNQTSMYLCASSFPGRAGNQPQHFGDGTRLSIL.

V is TRBV30 and J is TRBJ2-4; possibly TRBD2 for D (6 bases). The length of the CDR3 is 14 residues. V was trimmed by 5 bases and J by 6 bases, leaving 17 bases between them. Germline lookup yields CDR1 GTSNPN and CDR2 SVGIG (reference sequence). CDR3 in amino acids: CAWGGKGSGNIQYF. In nucleotides, the CDR3 is TGTGCCTGGGGGGGGAAGGGATCGGGAAACATTCAGTACTTC. The variable domain in full, with the rest retrieved from reference TRBV30 and TRBJ2-4, is SQTIHQWPATLVQPVGSPLSLECTVEGTSNPNLYWYRQAAGRGLQLLFYSVGIGQISSEVPQNLSASRPQDRQFILSSKKLLLSDSGFYLCAWGGKGSGNIQYFGAGTRLSVL.

The V and J genes are TRBV28 and TRBJ2-1; TRBD1 might be the D (6 bases). Trimming stripped 8 bases from V and 3 bases from J, with 14 bases between. Germline V CDR1 and CDR2: MDHEN, SYDVKM. This CDR3 has 14 residues. For the CDR3, the DNA is TGTGCCAGCGGCACCTCAGGGGACTACAATGAGCAGTTCTTC. Amino acid sequence: CASGTSGDYNEQFF.

This chain uses TRBV29-1 with TRBJ1-1; D is undetermined. Germline CDR1 SQVTM, CDR2 ANQGSEA. The CDR3 totals 13 residues. The V and J ends lost 7 bases and 1 base respectively, with 13 bases between them. CDR3: CSARTQANTEAFF. CDR3 bases: TGCAGCGCTAGGACGCAGGCGAACACTGAAGCTTTCTTT.

DNA for the CDR3: TGTGCCAGCAGTCCTGATACGCAGTATTTT. As protein: CASSPDTQYF. This chain joins TRBV12-3 or TRBV12-4 and TRBJ2-3, with D uncertain. V lost 5 bases to trimming and J lost 6 bases, with 3 bases between them. This CDR3 contains 10 residues.

This clone appeared once. The V gene is TRBV5-1, the J gene TRBJ1-2; D remains unclear. V lost 2 bases and J lost 8, with 13 bases in between. CDR1 and CDR2 from the germline V gene are SGHRS and YFSETQ. The CDR3 has 13 residues. The CDR3 nucleotides read TGCGCCAGCAGCTTCGACACCGGGCTAGGCTACACCTTC. Its protein product is CASSFDTGLGYTF.

This clone was detected only once. This chain uses TRBV28 with TRBJ1-2, with TRBD1 identical over 9 bases. Trimming at V came to 5 bases and at J to 4 bases, leaving 17 bases not matched to a gene. Per germline, CDR1 MDHEN and CDR2 SYDVKM. The CDR3 is 18 residues long. DNA of the CDR3: TGTGCCAGCAGTCCCCCCGGGAGGACAGGGGCTAGGTTCTATGGCTACACCTTC. As protein: CASSPPGRTGARFYGYTF.

The V call is TRBV6-5, the J call TRBJ2-7; possibly TRBD1 or TRBD2 for D (5 bases each). Germline V gene lookup returns CDR1 MNHEY and CDR2 SVGAGI. V was pared by 6 bases and J by 6 bases, with 18 bases between. This CDR3 contains 14 residues. CDR3 region: CASSQEGTWSEQYF. The CDR3 DNA reads TGTGCCAGCAGCCAAGAGGGGACCTGGAGCGAGCAGTACTTC.

The CDR3 loop reads CASSRIGNEQFF. In nucleotides, the CDR3 is TGTGCCAGCTCACGGATCGGCAATGAGCAGTTCTTC. The rearrangement links TRBV18 to TRBJ2-1; D call uncertain. CDR1 and CDR2 from the germline V gene are KGHSH and LQKENI. Trimming took 4 bases from V and 6 from J, leaving 7 bases between them. This CDR3 comprises 12 residues. Full variable domain (missing parts from reference TRBV18 and TRBJ2-1): NAGVMQNPRHLVRRRGQEARLRCSPMKGHSHVYWYRQLPEEGLKFMVYLQKENIIDESGMPKERFSAEFPKEGPSILRIQQVVRGDSAAYFCASSRIGNEQFFGPGTRLTVL.

The chain is built from TRBV5-1 and TRBJ1-2; D perhaps matches TRBD1 (6 bases). CDR1 is SGHRS and CDR2 is YFSETQ in the germline V gene. This CDR3 region has 15 residues. Trimming removed 0 bases at V and 4 bases at J, with 13 bases between. The CDR3: CASSLADSLSYGYTF. In DNA form, the CDR3 reads TGCGCCAGCAGCTTGGCGGACAGCCTTAGCTATGGCTACACCTTC.

This clone occurred once. V is TRBV27 and J is TRBJ2-7; 10 bases map to TRBD2. The CDR3 runs to 15 residues. Per the germline V gene, CDR1 is MNHEY and CDR2 is SMNVEV (reference sequence). V lost 5 bases and J lost 4; bases outside the gene matches: 8. The CDR3 is CASSPLSGGVYEQYF. Here the CDR3 DNA reads TGTGCCAGCAGTCCTCTAAGCGGGGGGGTGTACGAGCAGTACTTC.

The CDR3 loop reads CASSLTGMGEANYGYTF. The CDR3 nucleotides are TGTGCCAGCAGCTTAACTGGAATGGGAGAAGCTAACTATGGCTACACCTTC. The chain combines TRBV7-3 with TRBJ1-2; D remains ambiguous. Deletions cut 0 bases from V and 0 bases from J, with 14 bases between. The CDR3 contains 17 residues. The germline V gene has CDR1 SGHTA and CDR2 FQGTGA.